These 25 T cell receptor beta chains came from one sample sequenced in a study of blood T cell repertoires in COVID-19. The assay was immunoSEQ multiplex PCR, and TCRdb's table has in-frame clones only and misses some. The table shows tens of thousands of clones, with around four fifths occurring only once. Input material: peripheral blood. These receptors came from a human donor in a cohort sampled during active COVID-19.

CDR3 loop: CASSQDSGSFSYEQYF. As DNA, the CDR3 is TGCGCCAGCAGCCAAGACTCAGGTTCCTTCTCCTACGAGCAGTACTTC. The chain combines TRBV4-1 with TRBJ2-7; unclear D gene. This CDR3 is built from 16 residues. Between the trimmed V and J ends, which lost 0 bases and 0 bases, there was a span of 12 bases. CDR1 and CDR2 from the germline V gene are MGHRA and YSYEKL.

CDR3 in amino acids: CASSRQGDPDTQYF. As DNA, the CDR3 is TGTGCCAGCAGTCGACAGGGGGATCCAGATACGCAGTATTTT. The genes are TRBV2 and TRBJ2-3; 9 bases are a match to TRBD1. CDR1 is SNHLY, CDR2 FYNNEI, per germline. After removal of 5 bases from V and 4 bases from J, the junction contained 4 bases not matched to a gene. The CDR3 spans 14 residues. Variable domain in full (rest from reference TRBV2 and TRBJ2-3): EPEVTQTPSHQVTQMGQEVILRCVPISNHLYFYWYRQILGQKVEFLVSFYNNEISEKSEIFDDQFSVERPDGSNFTLKIRSTKLEDSAMYFCASSRQGDPDTQYFGPGTRLTVL.

This chain uses TRBV30 with TRBJ2-1, with TRBD1 as a possible D gene (5 bases). CDR1 is GTSNPN, CDR2 SVGIG, per germline (reference sequence). Trimming pared 7 bases from V and 4 bases from J, leaving 17 bases between. This CDR3 has 14 residues. The CDR3 here is CALEYQGRYNEQFF. The CDR3 DNA reads as TGTGCCTTGGAGTACCAGGGCCGATACAATGAGCAGTTCTTC.

The chain employs TRBV5-8 and TRBJ2-1; D not certain. V was shortened by 0 bases and J by 0 bases, with 10 bases between the two germline ends. Germline CDR1 reads SGHTS; CDR2 reads YDEGEE. This CDR3 has 16 residues. This CDR3 is CASSLVVSLSYNEQFF. Written as DNA, the CDR3 is TGTGCCAGCAGCTTGGTGGTTAGCCTCTCCTACAATGAGCAGTTCTTC. The whole variable domain, remainder taken from reference TRBV5-8 and TRBJ2-1, is EAGVTQSPTHLIKTRGQQATLRCSPISGHTSVYWYQQALGLGLQFLLWYDEGEERNRGNFPPRFSGRQFPNYSSELNVNALELEDSALYLCASSLVVSLSYNEQFFGPGTRLTVL.

The V gene is TRBV7-2, the J gene TRBJ1-5; the match to TRBD1 covers 7 bases. CDR1 is SGHTA, CDR2 FQGNSA, per germline. V dropped 5 bases and J dropped 4; count of bases not matched to a gene: 8. This CDR3 region has 15 residues. The CDR3 sequence is CASSRYRGGNQPQHF. The CDR3 DNA is TGTGCCAGCAGCCGTTACAGGGGCGGTAATCAGCCCCAGCATTTT.

About this clone itself: The same CDR3 arises from other DNA sequences in this sample as well. The rearrangement joins TRBV15 to TRBJ1-2; unclear D gene. Germline CDR1 LNHNV, CDR2 YYDKDF (reference sequence). V gave up 0 bases and J gave up 8 bases, with 10 bases separating them. The CDR3 runs to 13 residues. CDR3 bases: TGTGCCACCAGCAGAGAGGAGGGCGACGGCTACACCTTC. It translates to CATSREEGDGYTF. The variable domain in full, completed from reference TRBV15 and TRBJ1-2, reads DAMVIQNPRYQVTQFGKPVTLSCSQTLNHNVMYWYQQKSSQAPKLLFHYYDKDFNNEADTPDNFQSRRPNTSFCFLDIRSPGLGDTAMYLCATSREEGDGYTFGSGTRLTVV.

This chain joins TRBV15 and TRBJ1-4, with a possible D match to TRBD1 (6 bases). Germline V CDR1 and CDR2: LNHNV, YYDKDF (reference sequence). The CDR3 runs 17 residues. V lost 0 bases and J lost 4, with 15 bases in between. CDR3 DNA sequence: TGTGCCACCAGCAGAGATGGAGGGAGGGGGGGTAATGAAAAACTGTTTTTT. As protein: CATSRDGGRGGNEKLFF.

This clone has a count of ten or more. The chain is built from TRBV19 and TRBJ1-2, with D maybe TRBD1 (5 bases). Germline V gene data show CDR1 as LNHDA and CDR2 as SQIVND (reference sequence). The CDR3 is 13 amino acids. V was clipped by 3 bases and J by 1 base, with 6 bases between them. Here the CDR3 reads CASSMDINYGYTF. The CDR3 nucleotides read TGTGCCAGTAGTATGGACATTAACTATGGCTACACCTTC. The variable domain in full, with the rest retrieved from reference TRBV19 and TRBJ1-2, is DGGITQSPKYLFRKEGQNVTLSCEQNLNHDAMYWYRQDPGQGLRLIYYSQIVNDFQKGDIAEGYSVSREKKESFPLTVTSAQKNPTAFYLCASSMDINYGYTFGSGTRLTVV.

This rearrangement joins TRBV6-6 to TRBJ2-5; D is perhaps TRBD1 (6 bases). The CDR3 extends over 14 amino acids. Germline V CDR1 and CDR2: MNHNY, SVGAGI (reference sequence). The ends were cut back, 5 bases at V and 2 bases at J, with 12 bases in the middle. The CDR3, as DNA: TGTGCCAGCAGTAAAAGGACAGAACAAGAGACCCAGTACTTC. It yields the protein CASSKRTEQETQYF.

This clone has only a few counts. The chain recombines TRBV2 with TRBJ1-1, with D tentatively TRBD1 (6 bases). This CDR3 comprises 11 residues. The germline V and J ends were trimmed by 4 bases and 8 bases, with 8 bases remaining between them. The germline V gene has CDR1 SNHLY and CDR2 FYNNEI. CDR3 in DNA: TGTGCCAGCAGTGTAGGGGGAGAAGCTTTCTTT. This codes for CASSVGGEAFF.

The genes are TRBV7-3 and TRBJ2-3, with 11 nucleotides matching TRBD2. The junction had 4 bases not matched to a gene; V was cut back by 4 bases and J by 4 bases. Looked up from germline, CDR1 is SGHTA and CDR2 is FQGTGA. This CDR3 region has 15 residues. Here the CDR3 DNA reads TGTGCCAGCAGCTCGTCTAGCGGGGGGCCAGATACGCAGTATTTT. It translates to CASSSSSGGPDTQYF.

The chain joins TRBV2 to TRBJ2-1; weak D call: TRBD1 (6 bases). Germline values: CDR1 SNHLY, CDR2 FYNNEI. The CDR3 is made up of 15 amino acids. The V end was cut by 7 bases, the J end by 6 bases, with 19 bases between. CDR3 sequence: CASTLWPQGGNEQFF. CDR3 DNA sequence: TGTGCCAGCACACTTTGGCCCCAAGGGGGCAATGAGCAGTTCTTC.

The chain has TRBV3-1 (or the pseudogene TRBV3-2) and TRBJ2-7; the D gene is possibly TRBD1 (6 bases). Germline V gene data show CDR1 as LGHDT and CDR2 as YNNKEL (reference sequence). V dropped 4 bases and J dropped 2 bases, with 15 bases sitting between them. The CDR3 consists of 15 residues. The CDR3 protein is CASSPKIDRPYEQYF. The CDR3 region has the DNA TGTGCCAGCAGCCCAAAGATCGACAGGCCCTACGAGCAGTACTTC.

The V call is TRBV19, the J call TRBJ2-7; D unclear. The CDR3 spans 13 residues. Trimming left V 5 bases short and J 4 bases short, with 12 bases between. Per germline, CDR1 LNHDA and CDR2 SQIVND (reference sequence). The DNA for the CDR3 is TGTGCCAGTAGTTTCGCAGGTGCGTACGAGCAGTACTTC. It encodes CASSFAGAYEQYF.

CDR3 sequence: CASSLGGGTDYGYTF. DNA of the CDR3: TGTGCCAGCAGCTTAGGGGGAGGGACGGACTATGGCTACACCTTC. The V gene is TRBV11-2, the J gene TRBJ1-2; a weak D match, TRBD1 (5 bases). The CDR3 runs to 15 residues. The V and J ends lost 1 base and 3 bases respectively, with 12 bases between them. Germline assignment: CDR1 SGHAT and CDR2 FQNNGV.

The chain carries TRBV6-5 and TRBJ2-7; 9 bases are a match to TRBD1. Per the germline V gene, CDR1 is MNHEY and CDR2 is SVGAGI. This CDR3 has 14 residues. V dropped 2 bases and J dropped 7; count of bases not matched to a gene: 6. The CDR3 DNA is TGTGCCAGCAGTTACCCTACAGGGACAGGGGAGCAGTACTTC. Translating it yields CASSYPTGTGEQYF.

This clone has only one observation. The V call is TRBV6-5, the J call TRBJ1-2; 9 nucleotides align to TRBD1. Germline trimming cut 5 bases from V and 5 bases from J; bases unmatched to any gene: 6. CDR1 and CDR2 (germline): MNHEY, SVGAGI. This CDR3 is built from 14 residues. CDR3 DNA: TGTGCCAGCAGTCCCCGACAGGGGGATTATGGCTACACCTTC. It is translated as CASSPRQGDYGYTF.

The rearrangement uses TRBV7-2 and TRBJ1-1; 8 positions match TRBD1. CDR1 SGHTA and CDR2 FQGNSA come from the germline V gene. This CDR3 comprises 13 residues. After removal of 7 bases from V and 5 bases from J, the junction contained 6 bases not matched to a gene. CDR3 in amino acids: CASKQGVQTEAFF. The CDR3 DNA reads as TGTGCCAGCAAACAGGGGGTTCAAACTGAAGCTTTCTTT.

This clone was seen once. CDR3: CASRDQGWPQHF. CDR3 nucleotide sequence: TGTGCCAGCAGAGACCAGGGGTGGCCCCAGCATTTT. The rearrangement uses TRBV28 and TRBJ1-5; a possible D gene is TRBD1 (6 bases). CDR1 and CDR2 (germline): MDHEN, SYDVKM. V lost 6 bases to trimming and J lost 9 bases, with 12 bases between them. The CDR3 consists of 12 residues.

The rearrangement uses TRBV12-3 or TRBV12-4 and TRBJ1-2; 10 bases align to TRBD1. The length of the CDR3 is 12 residues. With 5 bases clipped from V and 7 bases from J, the junction kept 1 base outside the gene matches. The CDR3 reads CASSRTGGGYTF. The CDR3 DNA is TGTGCCAGCAGTCGGACAGGGGGTGGCTACACCTTC.

V and J are TRBV5-1 and TRBJ2-3, with 14 bases that match TRBD2. The germline gives CDR1 SGHRS, CDR2 YFSETQ. Losses at the gene ends were 6 bases for V and 7 bases for J; bases not matched to a gene: 10. This CDR3 is built from 16 residues. The chain's CDR3 is CASMRTSGGSPNTQYF. The CDR3 DNA is TGCGCCAGCATGCGGACTAGCGGGGGGTCCCCGAATACGCAGTATTTT.

This chain joins TRBV19 and TRBJ1-2; 8 bases line up with TRBD1. The germline gives CDR1 LNHDA, CDR2 SQIVND (reference sequence). The junction had 3 bases not matched to a gene; V was cut back by 7 bases and J by 2 bases. This CDR3 has 13 amino acids. CDR3 in DNA: TGTGCCAGTACCGACAGGGGAAACTATGGCTACACCTTC. Protein: CASTDRGNYGYTF.

The chain is built from TRBV5-6 and TRBJ2-7; tentative D call: TRBD2 (5 bases). V gave up 0 bases and J gave up 0 bases, with 10 bases separating them. Germline lookup yields CDR1 SGHDT and CDR2 YYEEEE. The CDR3 is 15 residues long. The DNA for the CDR3 is TGTGCCAGCAGCTTGGTGAGTACTAGCTCCTACGAGCAGTACTTC. This codes for CASSLVSTSSYEQYF.

The chain combines TRBV5-4 with TRBJ2-1; the D gene is possibly TRBD2 (5 bases). The CDR3 has 13 residues. From germline, CDR1 is SGHNT and CDR2 YYREEE (reference sequence). Trimming removed 1 base at V and 7 bases at J, with 9 bases between. In nucleotides, the CDR3 is TGTGCCAGCAGCTTGTCTAGCAGTAATGAGCAGTTCTTC. Amino acids: CASSLSSSNEQFF.

This clone was recorded only once. As DNA, the CDR3 is TGTGCCAGCAGTTTAGGGGTGGGCGAGACCCAGTACTTC. This gives the protein CASSLGVGETQYF. This chain links TRBV6-6 with TRBJ2-5; possible D gene TRBD1, 5 bases. The CDR3 has 13 amino acids. The germline CDR1 and CDR2 sequences are MNHNY and SVGAGI (reference sequence). V lost 4 bases to trimming and J lost 5 bases, with 11 bases between them.